This T cell receptor beta chain was found in a study of PD-1 blockade in classical Hodgkin lymphoma. Study-wide context: Nivolumab was given intravenously to patients at 3 mg/kg every 2 weeks.

Trimming removed 0 bases from V and 7 bases from J, with 12 bases in between. CDR1 is LGHNA and CDR2 is YNFKEQ in the germline V gene. There are 14 residues in the CDR3. The study's findings and limits: Complete responders possessed baseline diversity comparable to newly diagnosed patients. Researchers reported that CD4+ TCR diversity, though not CD8+, rose significantly by C4D1.

Each and every patient relapsed after autologous stem cell transplantation, and patients got differing brentuximab vedotin exposure. The study recorded best responses of complete response, partial response or progressive disease. This clone was observed once. The antigen is not known. The method was immunoSEQ multiplex PCR; TCRdb's version includes in-frame clones alone and lacks a portion of them. Of more than 50,000 clones in the sample, over 75% were seen once. The TCR comes from a human donor with classical Hodgkin lymphoma. V is TRBV4-2 and J is TRBJ1-2; D ambiguous. The sample was peripheral blood mononuclear cells (PBMCs), taken at baseline. The CDR3 reads CASSQEYGLGGYTF. The CDR3 DNA is TGTGCCAGCAGCCAAGAATACGGACTTGGTGGCTACACCTTC.